This entry lists 19 T cell receptor beta chains sequenced from one sample in a study of post-analysis software for immune sequencing data. Study observations and caveats: Relative to controls, patients had about 5 TRBV segments at higher frequency, with TRBV5-6, TRBV5-1 and TRBV20-1 among these.

These TCRs' antigens remain unknown. Sequencing libraries made from TCR beta cDNA carried unique molecular identifiers. TCRdb re-called the PCR reads with MiXCR, one entry per CDR3 protein. The table includes 400,000 to 500,000 distinct CDR3 sequences, roughly 40% detected once. Sequenced material: blood. The receptors were sampled from a girl between 2 and 10 years old with multiple sclerosis.

This clonotype was observed a few times. The chain recombines TRBV20-1 with TRBJ2-3; D gene uncertain. Germline lookup yields CDR1 DFQATT and CDR2 SNEGSKA (reference sequence). Trimming left V 0 bases short and J 12 bases short, with 10 bases between. This CDR3 region has 11 residues. The CDR3 DNA follows: TGCAGTGCTAGAGAAACGGACCCCCAGTATTTT. As protein: CSARETDPQYF.

The genes are TRBV7-3 and TRBJ2-1; D is undetermined. Trimming stripped 5 bases from V and 0 bases from J, with 14 bases between. Germline V gene data show CDR1 as SGHTA and CDR2 as FQGTGA. The CDR3 sequence is 16 residues long. CDR3 sequence: CASSPSSLSSYNEQFF. Written as DNA, the CDR3 is TGTGCCAGCAGCCCCAGCAGCCTTAGCTCCTACAATGAGCAGTTCTTC. The full variable domain, its missing parts supplied by reference TRBV7-3 and TRBJ2-1, is GAGVSQTPSNKVTEKGKYVELRCDPISGHTALYWYRQSLGQGPEFLIYFQGTGAADDSGLPNDRFFAVRPEGSVSTLKIQRTERGDSAVYLCASSPSSLSSYNEQFFGPGTRLTVL.

CDR3 sequence: CATSVAGNTIYF. In DNA form, the CDR3 reads TGTGCCACCAGCGTAGCTGGAAACACCATATATTTT. The rearrangement links TRBV15 to TRBJ1-3; the D is unclear. The germline gives CDR1 LNHNV, CDR2 YYDKDF (reference sequence). The ends were cut back, 5 bases at V and 2 bases at J, with 4 bases in the middle. This CDR3 has 12 amino acids.

Many counts were recorded for this clonotype. V is TRBV12-3 or TRBV12-4 and J is TRBJ2-7; possibly TRBD1 for D (5 bases). This CDR3 is 13 amino acids long. V was pared by 3 bases and J by 3 bases, with 9 bases between. The CDR3: CASSLGQIYEQYF. The DNA for the CDR3 is TGTGCCAGCAGTTTGGGGCAAATCTACGAGCAGTACTTC.

The chain couples TRBV6-5 to TRBJ2-1; a weak D match, TRBD1 (5 bases). Trimming removed 0 bases from V and 6 bases from J, with 15 bases in between. The CDR3 consists of 16 residues. Germline CDR1 MNHEY, CDR2 SVGAGI. The CDR3 region has the DNA TGTGCCAGCAGTTACTCGATAAACCAGGGTGGCAATGAGCAGTTCTTC. This sequence encodes CASSYSINQGGNEQFF.

There are a few counts of this clonotype. The chain couples TRBV27 to TRBJ1-2; possible D gene TRBD1, 5 bases. This CDR3 region has 13 residues. Trimming left V 4 bases short and J 8 bases short, with 14 bases between. CDR1 and CDR2 (germline): MNHEY, SMNVEV (reference sequence). DNA for the CDR3: TGTGCCAGCAGTTCAATTCCCGGGGACGGCTACACCTTC. Translation: CASSSIPGDGYTF.

This chain connects TRBV6-2 or TRBV6-3 to TRBJ2-7, with a tentative D call TRBD1 (6 bases). V shed 6 bases and J shed 2 bases, with 20 bases lying between them. Germline V gene lookup returns CDR1 MNHEY and CDR2 SVGEGT. The CDR3 is made up of 16 amino acids. The CDR3 coding sequence is TGTGCCAGCAGCTCCCCCTTACAGGGCCTTACCTACGAGCAGTACTTC. It yields the protein CASSSPLQGLTYEQYF.

This clonotype was detected a few times. The rearrangement links TRBV10-3 to TRBJ2-5, with D perhaps matching TRBD2 (6 bases). The DNA end is a closer match to TRBJ2-7, so the J assignment may be wrong. From germline, CDR1 is ENHRY and CDR2 SYGVKD. There are 13 residues in the CDR3. The chain's CDR3 is CAIMRGGDDEQYF. DNA for the CDR3: TGTGCCATCATGCGGGGTGGAGACGACGAGCAGTACTTC.

The CDR3 nucleotides read TGCAGTTCAGGGGGAATAAATTCACCCCTCCACTTT. Amino acids: CSSGGINSPLHF. The V gene is TRBV20-1, the J gene TRBJ1-6, with 7 bases that match TRBD1. Germline V gene sequence: CDR1 DFQATT, CDR2 SNEGSKA (reference sequence). V shed 8 bases and J 7 bases; nucleotides not matched to a gene: 5. This CDR3 contains 12 residues.

This clonotype was seen a handful of times. J is TRBJ2-7 and V is TRBV20-1; 12 bases line up with TRBD2. The CDR3 is 14 residues long. V lost 6 bases to trimming and J lost 6 bases; unmatched junction nucleotides: 9. Germline CDR1 reads DFQATT; CDR2 reads SNEGSKA (reference sequence). The DNA for the CDR3 is TGCAGTGCGCACGCCCCTAGCGGGGGGGCCGAGCAGTACTTC. This sequence encodes CSAHAPSGGAEQYF.

This clonotype was observed a few times. CDR3 amino acids: CSARAGFADTQYF. In DNA form, the CDR3 reads TGCAGTGCCCGAGCGGGGTTCGCAGATACGCAGTATTTT. This rearrangement joins TRBV20-1 to TRBJ2-3; 7 positions match TRBD2. The germline gives CDR1 DFQATT, CDR2 SNEGSKA (reference sequence). Losses at the gene ends were 6 bases for V and 4 bases for J; bases not matched to a gene: 7. This CDR3 has 13 residues.

The V call is TRBV7-2, the J call TRBJ2-1; TRBD2 matches 7 bases. Trimming at V came to 8 bases and at J to 5 bases, leaving 6 bases not matched to a gene. Germline values: CDR1 SGHTA, CDR2 FQGNSA. CDR3 length: 13 residues. DNA of the CDR3: TGTGCCAGCGGGCGGGAGAGGAACAATGAGCAGTTCTTC. Protein: CASGRERNNEQFF.

This clonotype was seen a handful of times. This rearrangement joins TRBV5-1 to TRBJ2-3; TRBD2 aligns across 15 bases. In germline, CDR1 is SGHRS, CDR2 YFSETQ. The junction had 3 bases not matched to a gene; V was cut back by 2 bases and J by 5 bases. The CDR3 length is 16 residues. CDR3 coding DNA: TGCGCCAGCAGCTTCGGACTAGCGGGAGGGTTAGATACGCAGTATTTT. Amino acids: CASSFGLAGGLDTQYF. The full variable domain, in which reference TRBV5-1 and TRBJ2-3 provide the parts outside the CDR3, is KAGVTQTPRYLIKTRGQQVTLSCSPISGHRSVSWYQQTPGQGLQFLFEYFSETQRNKGNFPGRFSGRQFSNSRSEMNVSTLELGDSALYLCASSFGLAGGLDTQYFGPGTRLTVL.

This chain joins TRBV29-1 and TRBJ2-7; 15 bases agree with TRBD2. The CDR3 loop spans 17 amino acids. Germline V lookup: CDR1 SQVTM, CDR2 ANQGSEA. V trimming: 4 bases; J trimming: 2 bases; junction bases outside the gene matches: 9. This CDR3 is CSVVGLAGGLAAYEQYF. The CDR3 coding sequence is TGCAGCGTTGTGGGACTAGCGGGAGGTTTAGCTGCCTACGAGCAGTACTTC.

This clonotype was seen once. V usage is TRBV6-5 and J usage is TRBJ1-5; D might be TRBD1 (6 bases). Germline values: CDR1 MNHEY, CDR2 SVGAGI. This CDR3 has 16 amino acids. With 4 bases removed from V and 0 bases from J, the gap between germline ends came to 13 bases. The DNA of the CDR3 is TGTGCCAGCAGTTCGGACAGTTATTATAGCAATCAGCCCCAGCATTTT. Its translation is CASSSDSYYSNQPQHF.

The DNA for the CDR3 is TGTGCCACCAGTGATCGTAGGGCACTCCAAGAGACCCAGTACTTC. Translating gives CATSDRRALQETQYF. V usage is TRBV24-1 and J usage is TRBJ2-4; no clear D. The J call may not be correct, given that the DNA end is closer to TRBJ2-5. The V gene's germline CDR1 is KGHDR and CDR2 SFDVKD. This CDR3 is built from 15 residues.

The chain joins TRBV20-1 to TRBJ2-6; the D call may be TRBD1 or TRBD2 (5 bases each). The CDR3 runs 16 residues. Germline CDR1 and CDR2: DFQATT and SNEGSKA (reference sequence). V was trimmed by 6 bases and J by 0 bases, leaving 15 bases between them. CDR3 nucleotides: TGCAGTGCCCCGGTCTGGGGGATCTCTGGGGCCAACGTCCTGACTTTC. It yields the protein CSAPVWGISGANVLTF.

This clonotype came up a few times. The genes are TRBV28 and TRBJ1-6; D unclear. The germline gives CDR1 MDHEN, CDR2 SYDVKM. The V gene lost 6 bases and the J gene lost 10 bases, with 19 bases spanning the gap. This CDR3 has 15 amino acids. In DNA form, the CDR3 reads TGTGCCAGCAGCGAAATGGACGGCTTGGGGTCACCCCTCCACTTT. Its translation is CASSEMDGLGSPLHF.

This chain connects TRBV3-1 to TRBJ1-5; tentatively, D is TRBD1 (6 bases). Germline V lookup: CDR1 LGHDT, CDR2 YNNKEL (reference sequence). This CDR3 region has 15 residues. V was shortened by 3 bases and J by 3 bases, with 12 bases between the two germline ends. As DNA, the CDR3 is TGTGCCAGCAGCCACTCGGGACAAGCCAATCAGCCCCAGCATTTT. Its protein product is CASSHSGQANQPQHF. The full variable domain, completed using reference TRBV3-1 and TRBJ1-5, is DTAVSQTPKYLVTQMGNDKSIKCEQNLGHDTMYWYKQDSKKFLKIMFSYNNKELIINETVPNRFSPKSPDKAHLNLHINSLELGDSAVYFCASSHSGQANQPQHFGDGTRLSIL.